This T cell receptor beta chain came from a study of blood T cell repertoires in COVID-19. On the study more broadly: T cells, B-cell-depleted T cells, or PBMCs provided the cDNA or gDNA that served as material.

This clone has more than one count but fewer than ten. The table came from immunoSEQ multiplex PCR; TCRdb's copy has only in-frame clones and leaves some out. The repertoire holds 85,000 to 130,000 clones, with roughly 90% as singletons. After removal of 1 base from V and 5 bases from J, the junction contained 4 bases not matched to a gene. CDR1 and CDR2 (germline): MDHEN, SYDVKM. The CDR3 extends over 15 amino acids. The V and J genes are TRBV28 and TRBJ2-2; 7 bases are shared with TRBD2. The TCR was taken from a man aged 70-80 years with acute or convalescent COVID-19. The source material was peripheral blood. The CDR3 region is CASSLSGGKTGELFF. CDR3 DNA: TGTGCCAGCAGTTTATCGGGGGGTAAAACCGGGGAGCTGTTTTTT.